This T cell receptor (beta chain) was captured by sequencing in a study of blood T cell repertoires in COVID-19. Study context: COVID-19 samples, acute and convalescent, were from the United States, Italy and Spain. T cells, B-cell-depleted T cells, or PBMCs supplied cDNA or gDNA.

Under the authors' procedure: From reference gene primer amplification, estimates of nucleated cell counts were derived. The data were produced by immunoSEQ multiplex PCR, yet TCRdb's version contains in-frame clones alone and is incomplete. From that table come the V and J calls and clone size; the DNA was used to work out D and trimming. The sample contains tens of thousands of clones, around 84% of which appear only once. The CDR3 loop spans 13 amino acids. Germline trimming cut 4 bases from V and 6 bases from J; bases unmatched to any gene: 4. Looked up from germline, CDR1 is SGHRS and CDR2 is YFSETQ.

Sequenced sample: peripheral blood. The origin of this receptor is a woman older than 75 in a cohort sampled during active or convalescent COVID-19. The chain carries TRBV5-1 and TRBJ2-7; 10 nucleotides align to TRBD1. CDR3 region: CASSGDRGIEQYF. The CDR3 DNA sequence: TGCGCCAGCAGCGGGGACAGGGGTATCGAGCAGTACTTC.